The 23 T cell receptor beta chains given below trace back to one sample, sequenced in a study of blood T cell repertoires in COVID-19. Here immunoSEQ multiplex PCR was the method, and the copy in TCRdb shows in-frame clones only, minus some. The table records fewer than 150,000 clones, 75% to 90% of them present only once. The source material was PBMCs or T cells enriched from blood (not recorded which). Receptor source: a man aged 50 or older in a cohort exposed to, infected with or recovered from COVID-19 (not recorded which).

The chain is built from TRBV7-8 and TRBJ2-2; the D is unclear. The germline CDR1 and CDR2 sequences are SGHVS and FQNEAQ. The CDR3 is made up of 12 amino acids. Trimming cost V 4 bases and J 5 bases, with 5 bases left between them. The CDR3 DNA reads TGTGCCAGCAGCTACAATACCGGGGAGCTGTTTTTT. It translates to CASSYNTGELFF.

The gene calls are TRBV6-2 or TRBV6-3 and TRBJ1-3, with D perhaps TRBD1 (5 bases). Trimming pared 6 bases from V and 9 bases from J, leaving 12 bases between. From germline, CDR1 is MNHEY and CDR2 SVGEGT. The CDR3 totals 12 residues. CDR3 DNA sequence: TGTGCCAGCAGGCCTGACAGACTCACCATATATTTT. Its protein product is CASRPDRLTIYF.

This clone was seen just once. V usage is TRBV28 and J usage is TRBJ1-6, with 7 nucleotides matching TRBD1. Germline CDR1 reads MDHEN; CDR2 reads SYDVKM. The CDR3 length is 15 residues. V was pared by 5 bases and J by 9 bases, with 10 bases of the junction left unmatched. CDR3 bases: TGTGCCAGCAGTGGGTTAGGGGGCACAAGTTCACCCCTCCACTTT. It translates to CASSGLGGTSSPLHF. The full variable domain, in which reference TRBV28 and TRBJ1-6 provide the parts outside the CDR3, is DVKVTQSSRYLVKRTGEKVFLECVQDMDHENMFWYRQDPGLGLRLIYFSYDVKMKEKGDIPEGYSVSREKKERFSLILESASTNQTSMYLCASSGLGGTSSPLHFGNGTRLTVT.

The chain combines TRBV6-2 or TRBV6-3 with TRBJ1-5; 12 positions agree with TRBD1. CDR3 size: 17 residues. Unmatched junction bases numbered 5, after V lost 4 bases and J lost 1 base. Germline-derived CDR1 and CDR2 are MNHEY and SVGEGT. The CDR3 coding sequence is TGTGCCAGCAGTTTCCCGGGACAGGGGGCGAGCAATCAGCCCCAGCATTTT. It translates to CASSFPGQGASNQPQHF.

The genes are TRBV2 and TRBJ1-5; D unclear. The CDR3 has 15 amino acids. V dropped 2 bases and J dropped 4 bases, with 12 bases sitting between them. Germline CDR1 and CDR2: SNHLY and FYNNEI. The CDR3 nucleotides are TGTGCCAGCAGTGAATGGGCAGCTTCAAATCAGCCCCAGCATTTT. It codes for CASSEWAASNQPQHF.

CDR3 amino acids: CATSSRLAGVEQFF. DNA of the CDR3: TGTGCCACCAGCTCCCGACTAGCGGGAGTCGAGCAGTTCTTC. The J gene is TRBJ2-1, the V gene TRBV15; 12 nucleotides align to TRBD2. This CDR3 has 14 residues. CDR1 is LNHNV, CDR2 YYDKDF, per germline (reference sequence). J was trimmed by 10 bases and V by 5 bases; bases with no gene match: 6.

There are a few counts of this clone. This chain joins TRBV27 and TRBJ2-7; perhaps TRBD2 as D (6 bases). CDR1 is MNHEY and CDR2 is SMNVEV in the germline V gene (reference sequence). V lost 7 bases to trimming and J lost 4 bases, with 23 bases between them. CDR3 length: 16 amino acids. The CDR3 sequence is CASKYGGASGLYEQYF. The DNA for the CDR3 is TGTGCCAGCAAATATGGAGGGGCATCCGGCCTATACGAGCAGTACTTC.

The chain employs TRBV6-5 and TRBJ2-3; D may be TRBD1 (5 bases). This CDR3 spans 13 amino acids. The germline CDR1 and CDR2 sequences are MNHEY and SVGAGI. V was trimmed by 8 bases and J by 1 base, leaving 10 bases between them. The CDR3 DNA reads as TGTGCCAGCGCAGGACACCGCACAGATACGCAGTATTTT. Amino acid sequence: CASAGHRTDTQYF.

The table lists this clone with a count of one. V and J are TRBV5-4 and TRBJ2-4; 10 positions agree with TRBD1. Per germline, CDR1 SGHNT and CDR2 YYREEE (reference sequence). J lost 3 bases, V lost 4 bases, and 7 bases had no gene match. The CDR3 has 16 residues. CDR3: CASSVTGGLGKNIQYF. DNA of the CDR3: TGTGCCAGCAGCGTGACAGGGGGCCTTGGCAAAAACATTCAGTACTTC.

V gene TRBV7-3 combines with J gene TRBJ2-3; D is uncertain. V was clipped by 3 bases and J by 2 bases, with 6 bases between them. The CDR3 sequence is 13 residues long. Germline CDR1 reads SGHTA; CDR2 reads FQGTGA. The CDR3 bases are TGTGCCAGCAGCTTGGCCAACACAGATACGCAGTATTTT. This translates into CASSLANTDTQYF.

The chain employs TRBV2 and TRBJ2-7, with D possibly being TRBD1 (6 bases). The CDR3 runs 14 residues. Germline lookup yields CDR1 SNHLY and CDR2 FYNNEI. Trimming took 7 bases from V and 6 from J, leaving 19 bases between them. The CDR3 coding sequence is TGTGCCAGCAAAGAGGGGGACGGTAGGATCGAGCAGTACTTC. This codes for CASKEGDGRIEQYF.

This clone showed up just a few times. The chain employs TRBV28 and TRBJ2-7, with 7 bases lining up with TRBD2. The CDR3 sequence is 14 residues long. The junction had 10 bases not matched to a gene; V was cut back by 8 bases and J by 3 bases. Germline V gene lookup returns CDR1 MDHEN and CDR2 SYDVKM. The CDR3 DNA reads as TGTGCCAGCCAGGCGGGCGGCGGGGGCTACGAGCAGTACTTC. It codes for CASQAGGGGYEQYF.

The chain has TRBV30 and TRBJ1-6; 11 nucleotides align to TRBD1. The CDR3 is 13 residues long. The V gene's germline CDR1 is GTSNPN and CDR2 SVGIG (reference sequence). V lost 1 base to trimming and J lost 18 bases; unmatched junction nucleotides: 8. For the CDR3, the DNA is TGTGCCTGGAGTGGGGGGACAGGGGGACACCCCCACTTT. This encodes CAWSGGTGGHPHF.

This chain links TRBV7-6 with TRBJ2-7, with 8 bases identical to TRBD2. The CDR3 runs to 17 residues. V trimming: 0 bases; J trimming: 2 bases; junction bases outside the gene matches: 9. Per germline, CDR1 SGHVS and CDR2 FNYEAQ. As DNA, the CDR3 is TGTGCCAGCAGCTTAGCTGGACTAGCAGAGCCCCCCTACGAGCAGTACTTC. Translation: CASSLAGLAEPPYEQYF.

The rearrangement joins TRBV5-1 to TRBJ2-3; D unresolved. Deletions cut 3 bases from V and 4 bases from J, with 9 bases between. The CDR3 is made up of 13 amino acids. Per germline, CDR1 SGHRS and CDR2 YFSETQ. For the CDR3, the DNA is TGCGCCAGCAGCTATATATCAGCAGATACGCAGTATTTT. Translating it yields CASSYISADTQYF.

The V gene is TRBV18, the J gene TRBJ2-7; D ambiguous. V was pared by 6 bases and J by 5 bases, with 14 bases between. This CDR3 region has 13 residues. Germline CDR1 KGHSH, CDR2 LQKENI. CDR3 nucleotides: TGTGCCAGCTCCCGAGGTACTTCGAACGAGCAGTACTTC. It encodes CASSRGTSNEQYF.

By share of the sample, this clone is medium-sized. The chain employs TRBV5-4 and TRBJ2-1; TRBD1 aligns across 8 bases. CDR1 and CDR2 (germline): SGHNT, YYREEE (reference sequence). The ends lost 4 bases at V and 5 bases at J; junction bases unmatched: 8. The CDR3 spans 15 residues. CDR3 DNA sequence: TGTGCCAGCAGCCTACGGACAGGGTGGGACAATGAGCAGTTCTTC. Protein sequence: CASSLRTGWDNEQFF.

The rearrangement links TRBV5-3 to TRBJ2-3, with D unresolved. TRBV5-3 is an open reading frame, and its role is uncertain. This CDR3 contains 14 residues. Trimming took 4 bases from V and 2 from J, leaving 11 bases between them. CDR3 sequence reads: CARSLDGYTDTQYF. CDR3 nucleotide sequence: TGTGCCAGAAGCCTGGACGGGTACACAGATACGCAGTATTTT.

The chain uses TRBV5-5 and TRBJ2-7, with 9 bases identical to TRBD1. CDR3 size: 15 residues. Germline values: CDR1 SGHKS, CDR2 YYEKEE (reference sequence). J lost 3 bases, V lost 0 bases, and 4 bases had no gene match. Here the CDR3 DNA reads TGTGCCAGCAGCTTGGAGGGACAGGGATTCTACGAGCAGTACTTC. This codes for CASSLEGQGFYEQYF.

This sequence joins TRBV10-3 and TRBJ1-5; 8 bases match TRBD1. V shed 4 bases and J 2 bases; nucleotides not matched to a gene: 4. Germline assignment: CDR1 ENHRY and CDR2 SYGVKD. The CDR3 contains 15 residues. The chain's CDR3 is CAISGQGAGNQPQHF. The CDR3 bases are TGTGCCATCAGTGGGCAGGGGGCGGGCAATCAGCCCCAGCATTTT.

The V call is TRBV19, the J call TRBJ1-2, with D tentatively TRBD1 (6 bases). This CDR3 comprises 10 residues. The germline gives CDR1 LNHDA, CDR2 SQIVND (reference sequence). V lost 11 bases to trimming and J lost 3 bases, with 7 bases between them. CDR3: CAAGDYGYTF. The DNA of the CDR3 is TGTGCCGCAGGGGACTATGGCTACACCTTC.

The CDR3 DNA is TGTGCCAGCAGCCCGGGACAAACGATCTACGAGCAGTACTTC. Protein sequence: CASSPGQTIYEQYF. The chain employs TRBV7-9 and TRBJ2-7; TRBD1 might be the D (6 bases). V was trimmed by 5 bases and J by 3 bases, leaving 14 bases between them. From germline, CDR1 is SEHNR and CDR2 FQNEAQ (reference sequence). This CDR3 region has 14 residues. The complete variable domain, with remaining parts taken from reference TRBV7-9 and TRBJ2-7, reads DTGVSQNPRHKITKRGQNVTFRCDPISEHNRLYWYRQTLGQGPEFLTYFQNEAQLEKSRLLSDRFSAERPKGSFSTLEIQRTEQGDSAMYLCASSPGQTIYEQYFGPGTRLTVT.

The chain recombines TRBV3-1 (or the pseudogene TRBV3-2) with TRBJ2-7; the D is unclear. Trimming removed 1 base at V and 3 bases at J, with 4 bases between. CDR1 and CDR2 (germline): LGHDT, YNNKEL (reference sequence). The CDR3 is 12 amino acids. CDR3 residues: CASSQAGYEQYF. The CDR3, as DNA: TGTGCCAGCAGCCAAGCCGGCTACGAGCAGTACTTC.